A selection of T cell receptor beta chains follows, all from one sample in a study of STAT5B mutations in CD4+ large granular lymphocyte leukemia. Data came from immunoSEQ multiplex PCR; TCRdb stores just in-frame clones and leaves some out. The profile shows 20,000 to 25,000 clones, about 80% of them singletons. The sequenced sample was CD4+ T cells from blood buffy coats. The source of these receptors is a human donor in good health. CDR3s leave out the opening cysteine and the closing phenylalanine or tryptophan. Size tells how often a clone was seen (once, few, many) or the class of an expanded clone, and some rows leave it out.

V	size	J	length	CDR3
TRBV28	once	TRBJ2-5	14	ASSTPGLAGGETQY
TRBV7-6	-	TRBJ2-1	10	ASRGDYNEQF
TRBV10-2	few	TRBJ2-5	11	ASMTGVRETQY
TRBV6-1	-	TRBJ2-2	12	ASSEDFDRGLLF
TRBV11-3	-	TRBJ1-3	13	ASSWSTTLADTIY
TRBV18	-	TRBJ2-1	13	ASSPLAGGSYEQF
TRBV30	-	TRBJ2-5	11	AWRAGPKETQY
TRBV11-2	-	TRBJ2-7	15	ASSTAKPGQGGREQY
TRBV13	-	TRBJ2-7	10	ASSLQYYEQY
TRBV6-5	-	TRBJ2-2	13	ASGEPPSNTGELF
TRBV5-6	-	TRBJ2-2	11	ASSSLVTGELF
TRBV6-5	-	TRBJ2-2	13	ASSYSTESGGELF
TRBV7-6	-	TRBJ2-7	13	ASSPGTSGIYEQY
TRBV11-3	-	TRBJ2-5	14	ASSLRIHRSQETQY
TRBV7-8	once	TRBJ2-5	13	ASSPPKRAQETQY
TRBV6-5	-	TRBJ2-7	13	ASSYREAGGYEQY